These 5 T cell receptor beta chains were sequenced from one sample in a study of blood T cell repertoires in COVID-19. Some clones are missing from TCRdb's copy, which holds only in-frame ones; the method was immunoSEQ multiplex PCR. The sample has fewer than 55,000 clones; roughly 88% are singletons. Material for sequencing was peripheral blood. These receptor sequences come from a man aged 45-65 years with active COVID-19.

This clone showed up just a few times. This chain connects TRBV19 to TRBJ1-3; D unclear. Trimming shortened V by 6 bases and J by 1 base, and 10 bases separated the two germline ends. The V gene's germline CDR1 is LNHDA and CDR2 SQIVND (reference sequence). The CDR3 has 14 amino acids. The CDR3 is CASRPTDSGNTIYF. The CDR3 DNA reads as TGTGCCAGTAGACCCACAGATTCTGGAAACACCATATATTTT.

The genes are TRBV7-9 and TRBJ1-2; D not certain. V lost 0 bases and J lost 6, with 8 bases in between. The germline gives CDR1 SEHNR, CDR2 FQNEAQ (reference sequence). The CDR3 length is 13 residues. The CDR3 protein is CASSLAYGNGYTF. CDR3 nucleotide sequence: TGTGCCAGCAGCTTAGCGTACGGTAATGGCTACACCTTC.

The rearrangement links TRBV6-2 or TRBV6-3 to TRBJ2-1; TRBD2 aligns across 10 bases. CDR1 is MNHEY and CDR2 is SVGEGT in the germline V gene. The CDR3 is 16 residues long. V shed 3 bases, J shed 7 bases, and the junction held 9 bases outside the gene matches. The DNA of the CDR3 is TGTGCCAGCAGTTATACCGCTAGCGGGGGAAGGAATGAGCAGTTCTTC. It specifies CASSYTASGGRNEQFF.

Here the CDR3 DNA reads TGTGCCAGCAGCCCGAGCCTGGACAGGGACTATGGCTACACCTTC. Protein sequence: CASSPSLDRDYGYTF. The J gene is TRBJ1-2, the V gene TRBV7-2, with 8 bases matching TRBD1. CDR1 SGHTA and CDR2 FQGNSA come from the germline V gene. Trimming took 5 bases from V and 3 from J; bases not matched to a gene: 8. CDR3 length equals 15 residues.

The chain joins TRBV5-1 to TRBJ2-4; D is possibly TRBD1 (5 bases). Germline CDR1 and CDR2: SGHRS and YFSETQ. CDR3 length equals 13 residues. Trimming left V 4 bases short and J 11 bases short, with 16 bases between. The DNA of the CDR3 is TGCGCCAGCAGCCCAAAGGGGATTTTGGTTCAGTACTTC. Its protein product is CASSPKGILVQYF.